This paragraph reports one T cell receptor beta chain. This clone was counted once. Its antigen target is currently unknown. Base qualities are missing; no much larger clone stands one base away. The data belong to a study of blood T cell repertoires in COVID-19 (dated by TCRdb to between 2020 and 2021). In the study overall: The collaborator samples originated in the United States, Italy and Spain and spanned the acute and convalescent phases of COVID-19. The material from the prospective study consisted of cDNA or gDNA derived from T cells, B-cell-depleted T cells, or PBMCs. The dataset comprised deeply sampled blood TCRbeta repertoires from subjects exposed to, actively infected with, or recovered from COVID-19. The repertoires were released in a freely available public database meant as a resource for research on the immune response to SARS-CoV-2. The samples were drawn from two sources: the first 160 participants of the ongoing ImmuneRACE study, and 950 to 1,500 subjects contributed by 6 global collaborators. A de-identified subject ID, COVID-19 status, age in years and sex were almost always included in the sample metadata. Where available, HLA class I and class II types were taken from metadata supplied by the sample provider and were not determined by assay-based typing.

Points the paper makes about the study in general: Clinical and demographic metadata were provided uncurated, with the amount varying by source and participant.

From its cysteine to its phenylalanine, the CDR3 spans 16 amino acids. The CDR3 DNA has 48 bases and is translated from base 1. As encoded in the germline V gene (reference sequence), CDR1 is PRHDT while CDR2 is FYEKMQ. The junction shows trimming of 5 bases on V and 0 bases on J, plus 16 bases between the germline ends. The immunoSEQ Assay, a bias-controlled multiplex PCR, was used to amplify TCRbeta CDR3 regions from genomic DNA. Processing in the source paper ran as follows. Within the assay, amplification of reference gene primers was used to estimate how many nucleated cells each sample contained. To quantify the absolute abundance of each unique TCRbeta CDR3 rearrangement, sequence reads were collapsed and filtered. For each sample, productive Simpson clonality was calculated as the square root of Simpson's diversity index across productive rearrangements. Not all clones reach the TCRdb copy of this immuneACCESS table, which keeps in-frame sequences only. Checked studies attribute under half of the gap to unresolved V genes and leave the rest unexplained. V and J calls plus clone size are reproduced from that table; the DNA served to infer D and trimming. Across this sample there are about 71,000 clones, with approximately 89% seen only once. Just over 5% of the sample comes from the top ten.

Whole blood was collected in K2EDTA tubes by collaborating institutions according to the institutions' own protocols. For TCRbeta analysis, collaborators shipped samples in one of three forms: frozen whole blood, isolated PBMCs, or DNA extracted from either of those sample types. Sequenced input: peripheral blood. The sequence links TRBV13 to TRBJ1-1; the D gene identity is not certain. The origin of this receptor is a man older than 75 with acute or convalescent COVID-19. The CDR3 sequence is CASSLAGRALNTEAFF. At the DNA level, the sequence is TGTGCCAGCAGCCTGGCGGGAAGGGCATTGAACACTGAAGCTTTCTTT.